The source of this TCR beta chain is a study of shared clonotypes between healthy human individuals. The repertoire was sequenced with immunoSEQ multiplex PCR; TCRdb's copy has only in-frame clones and lacks some. This sample has about 2.1 million clones, with about 93% found just once. The CDR3 covers 13 residues. V lost 0 bases and J lost 3, with 5 bases in between. The germline CDR1 and CDR2 sequences are ENHRY and SYGVKD. Naive CD8 cells lacked CD45RO, underwent positive selection for CCR7 and left out terminally differentiated effector memory CD45RA+ cells. What was sequenced was naive CD8+ T cells from PBMCs. This chain links TRBV10-3 with TRBJ1-1; D not certain. The TCR originated in a man between 18 and 29 years old in good health. Some clones in this sample may be carry-over from other donors' samples. The chain's CDR3 is CAISESIDTEAFF. DNA for the CDR3: TGTGCCATCAGTGAGTCAATTGACACTGAAGCTTTCTTT.